These T cell receptor beta chains were read from a single sample in a study of blood T cell repertoires in COVID-19. Sequenced by immunoSEQ multiplex PCR; TCRdb stores in-frame clones only, minus some. The sample holds approximately 200,000 clones; 75% to 90% are singletons and the top ten take 2% to 3%. The sequenced sample was peripheral blood. These receptors all come from a man aged 25 to 45 with COVID-19, enrolled during active disease. CDR3s include the opening cysteine and the closing phenylalanine or tryptophan. A D gene is named only where the DNA matches it firmly. Not every row has a clone size; where given, it reads once, few, many or a size class.

CASRAGDGYTF	TGTGCCAGCAGGGCGGGGGATGGCTACACCTTC	TRBV6-5	TRBJ1-2	-	-
CASSSSRGVMNTEAFF	TGTGCCAGCAGCTCCTCCAGGGGCGTAATGAACACTGAAGCTTTCTTT	TRBV11-1	TRBJ1-1	-	-
CASSHASGGRGEQFF	TGTGCCAGCAGTCATGCTAGCGGGGGCCGGGGGGAGCAGTTCTTC	TRBV7-9	TRBJ2-1	TRBD2	-
CASSFGTGKYGYTF	TGTGCCAGCAGCTTCGGGACAGGGAAATATGGCTACACCTTC	TRBV7-2	TRBJ1-2	TRBD1	-
CASIERGPTEECGGGAFF	TGTGCCAGCATCGAAAGGGGGCCCACAGAGGAATGCGGCGGTGGAGCTTTCTTT	TRBV21-1	TRBJ1-1	-	-
CASSSPGQWGNTEAFF	TGTGCCAGCAGTTCCCCGGGACAGTGGGGGAACACTGAAGCTTTCTTT	TRBV6-2/TRBV6-3	TRBJ1-1	TRBD1	-
CASSSKAGVYGYTF	TGTGCCAGCAGCTCAAAGGCAGGGGTCTATGGCTACACCTTC	TRBV7-3	TRBJ1-2	-	-
CASSQEGVGLYEQYF	TGTGCCAGCAGCCAAGAAGGGGTTGGACTATACGAGCAGTACTTC	TRBV4-2	TRBJ2-7	-	-
CASSYTPGTGGASYGYTF	TGTGCCAGCAGCTATACCCCCGGGACAGGGGGTGCCTCCTATGGCTACACCTTC	TRBV5-6	TRBJ1-2	TRBD1	-
CASSQDGGDRTTEAFF	TGCGCCAGCAGCCAAGATGGGGGTGACAGGACCACTGAAGCTTTCTTT	TRBV4-3	TRBJ1-1	-	-
CASSSAPGFTQPQHF	TGTGCCAGTAGCTCAGCTCCGGGTTTCACTCAGCCCCAGCATTTT	TRBV19	TRBJ1-5	-	-
CASSLTGLGLAGRGTDTQYF	TGTGCCAGCAGCTTAACAGGGCTTGGGCTAGCGGGGAGGGGAACAGATACGCAGTATTTT	TRBV7-3	TRBJ2-3	TRBD2	once
CASSISGTTEAFF	TGTGCCAGTAGTATAAGTGGGACAACTGAAGCTTTCTTT	TRBV19	TRBJ1-1	-	-
CASSILQVTTEAFF	TGTGCCAGCAGTATTCTCCAGGTTACCACTGAAGCTTTCTTT	TRBV6-2/TRBV6-3	TRBJ1-1	-	once
CAISDSSGTGRSYTDTQYF	TGTGCCATCAGTGACTCTTCTGGGACAGGCCGATCGTACACAGATACGCAGTATTTT	TRBV10-3	TRBJ2-3	TRBD1	-
CATSAGTGGDYGYTF	TGTGCCACCAGTGCCGGGACAGGGGGGGACTATGGCTACACCTTC	TRBV24-1	TRBJ1-2	TRBD1	-
CAIRGQGDNQPQHF	TGTGCCATCAGGGGACAGGGGGACAATCAGCCCCAGCATTTT	TRBV10-3	TRBJ1-5	TRBD1	-
CASDRQGGQPQHF	TGTGCCAGTGACCGACAGGGGGGTCAGCCCCAGCATTTT	TRBV19	TRBJ1-5	TRBD1	-
CASSYSWGPYEQYF	TGTGCCAGCAGTTACTCCTGGGGGCCCTACGAGCAGTACTTC	TRBV6-2/TRBV6-3	TRBJ2-7	-	-
CASSQGEDPGIDTQYF	TGCGCCAGCAGCCAAGGCGAGGATCCAGGGATAGATACGCAGTATTTT	TRBV4-3	TRBJ2-3	-	-
CASTPRTSARYNEQFF	TGTGCCAGCACCCCACGGACTAGCGCTAGGTACAATGAGCAGTTCTTC	TRBV27	TRBJ2-1	TRBD2	-
CASSPGQVSGNTIYF	TGTGCCAGCTCACCCGGACAGGTCTCTGGAAACACCATATATTTT	TRBV18	TRBJ1-3	TRBD1	-
CASSRGRSNTEAFF	TGTGCCAGCAGCCGAGGGCGTTCCAACACTGAAGCTTTCTTT	TRBV11-3	TRBJ1-1	-	-
CASSLTGTFHEQYF	TGTGCCAGTAGTCTTACCGGGACTTTTCACGAGCAGTACTTC	TRBV19	TRBJ2-7	-	-
CASSLPGQGPYEQYF	TGTGCCAGCAGCTTACCGGGACAGGGGCCCTACGAGCAGTACTTC	TRBV5-6	TRBJ2-7	TRBD1	-
CASSQDIGRANTGELFF	TGCGCCAGCAGCCAAGATATAGGCAGGGCGAACACCGGGGAGCTGTTTTTT	TRBV4-3	TRBJ2-2	-	-
CASSVEGGNQPQHF	TGTGCCAGCAGCGTAGAAGGGGGCAATCAGCCCCAGCATTTT	TRBV9	TRBJ1-5	-	few
CSGRAGVNTEAFF	TGCAGCGGGCGGGCAGGGGTAAACACTGAAGCTTTCTTT	TRBV29-1	TRBJ1-1	-	-
CAWSESRYGTEAFF	TGTGCCTGGAGTGAATCTCGGTACGGCACTGAAGCTTTCTTT	TRBV30	TRBJ1-1	-	-
CASSLWSREWAQPQHF	TGTGCCAGCAGTTTATGGTCCAGGGAATGGGCTCAGCCCCAGCATTTT	TRBV28	TRBJ1-5	-	-
CASSFPGLAANEQFF	TGTGCCAGCAGCTTCCCGGGACTAGCGGCCAATGAGCAGTTCTTC	TRBV7-2	TRBJ2-1	TRBD2	once
CASTHGTGVSEAFF	TGTGCCAGTACCCACGGGACAGGGGTGTCTGAAGCTTTCTTT	TRBV19	TRBJ1-1	TRBD1	-
CASSPPVVVGGGLTQYF	TGTGCCAGCTCACCACCGGTCGTTGTTGGCGGGGGGCTTACGCAGTATTTT	TRBV18	TRBJ2-3	TRBD2	-
CASSEGLGINIQYF	TGTGCCAGCTCGGAGGGACTAGGTATAAACATTCAGTACTTC	TRBV18	TRBJ2-4	TRBD2	-
CASSADRASYGYTF	TGTGCCAGCAGCGCGGACAGGGCTAGCTATGGCTACACCTTC	TRBV7-2	TRBJ1-2	TRBD1	once
CASRDTSSYEQYF	TGTGCCAGCAGGGACACGAGCTCCTACGAGCAGTACTTC	TRBV27	TRBJ2-7	-	-
CASSPQGDQPQHF	TGTGCCAGCTCACCTCAGGGCGATCAGCCCCAGCATTTT	TRBV18	TRBJ1-5	-	once
CASSLVLIPQGNTGELFF	TGTGCCAGCAGCTTAGTTCTGATCCCACAGGGGAACACCGGGGAGCTGTTTTTT	TRBV7-2	TRBJ2-2	-	once
CASSWTSGGTNEQFF	TGTGCCAGCAGCTGGACTAGCGGGGGGACCAATGAGCAGTTCTTC	TRBV7-8	TRBJ2-1	TRBD2	-
CASAPAVGPQHF	TGTGCTAGTGCCCCCGCGGTAGGGCCCCAGCATTTT	TRBV12-5	TRBJ1-5	-	-
CASRRPGRDREGNGELFF	TGTGCCAGTAGACGTCCCGGCCGGGACAGGGAGGGGAACGGGGAGCTGTTTTTT	TRBV19	TRBJ2-2	TRBD1	-
CASNPNSGTVGIGYGYTF	TGTGCCAGCAACCCGAACTCCGGGACAGTCGGGATCGGCTATGGCTACACCTTC	TRBV3-1/TRBV3-2	TRBJ1-2	TRBD1	-
CASSYGQVDYGYTF	TGTGCCAGCAGTTACGGACAGGTCGACTATGGCTACACCTTC	TRBV6-5	TRBJ1-2	TRBD1	once
CASSPQGYEQYF	TGTGCCAGCAGCCCACAGGGGTACGAGCAGTACTTC	TRBV2	TRBJ2-7	TRBD1	few
CASSPDGGNPNTEAFF	TGTGCCAGCTCACCGGACGGGGGTAACCCGAACACTGAAGCTTTCTTT	TRBV18	TRBJ1-1	-	-
CAATGTAGNTIYF	TGTGCCGCTACCGGGACAGCTGGAAACACCATATATTTT	TRBV19	TRBJ1-3	TRBD1	-
CASSQSRGENSPLHF	TGTGCCAGCAGCCAGTCCCGGGGGGAGAATTCACCCCTCCACTTT	TRBV3-1/TRBV3-2	TRBJ1-6	-	-
CASSLGVGATNEKLFF	TGTGCCAGCAGCCTAGGGGTGGGCGCAACTAATGAAAAACTGTTTTTT	TRBV11-2	TRBJ1-4	-	-
CASRWREVNSPLHF	TGCGCCAGCAGGTGGCGAGAGGTTAATTCACCCCTCCACTTT	TRBV5-1	TRBJ1-6	-	-
CASSQAGTGAGRDEKLFF	TGCGCCAGCAGCCAGGCCGGGACAGGGGCCGGCCGAGATGAAAAACTGTTTTTT	TRBV4-1	TRBJ1-4	TRBD1	-
CASSRSGQGYEQYF	TGTGCCAGCAGCCGCTCGGGACAGGGCTACGAGCAGTACTTC	TRBV7-8	TRBJ2-7	TRBD1	-
CASGRDRGIYGYTF	TGTGCCAGTGGACGGGACAGGGGTATCTATGGCTACACCTTC	TRBV19	TRBJ1-2	TRBD1	-
CASLAGGGDTQYF	TGTGCCAGTCTAGCGGGAGGGGGAGATACGCAGTATTTT	TRBV6-5	TRBJ2-3	TRBD2	-
CASSLVTGRTSNTGELFF	TGTGCCAGCAGCTTGGTTACAGGGCGCACCTCGAACACCGGGGAGCTGTTTTTT	TRBV5-8	TRBJ2-2	-	-
CASSLSGFNEQFF	TGTGCCAGCAGCCTTTCGGGTTTTAATGAGCAGTTCTTC	TRBV7-3	TRBJ2-1	-	-
CASSLTPSGITGELFF	TGTGCCAGCAGCTTAACTCCCTCGGGGATTACCGGGGAGCTGTTTTTT	TRBV7-2	TRBJ2-2	-	-